The 18 T cell receptor beta chains listed next were all sequenced from one sample in a study of regulatory T cells in long-lasting Graves disease. Arm-PCR of CDR3 regions with iRepertoire HTBI primers generated TCR beta libraries. TCRdb redid the calling of the multiplex PCR reads with MiXCR, one entry per CDR3 protein. The sample lists about 400,000 distinct CDR3 sequences, around 16% seen once, with approximately 7.6% in the top ten. Time point indicated: newly diagnosed GD, antithyroid drugs for less than 3 months. PBMCs provided the RNA from which the TCR library was made. These data also featured in a second study, about T cells in Graves' hyperthyroidism and ophthalmopathy.

The input for sequencing was peripheral blood mononuclear cells (PBMCs), taken at new diagnosis, from a patient treated with antithyroid drugs. The receptor source for this set is a middle-aged woman with Graves disease.

In this sample, this clonotype turned up many times. The J gene is TRBJ2-3, the V gene TRBV5-8, with 13 nucleotides matching TRBD2. Losses at the gene ends were 3 bases for V and 5 bases for J; bases not matched to a gene: 6. Germline CDR1 SGHTS, CDR2 YDEGEE. The CDR3 is made up of 16 amino acids. In DNA form, the CDR3 reads TGTGCCAGCAGCTCTGGGACTAGCGGGACCGTAGATACGCAGTATTTT. Encoded protein: CASSSGTSGTVDTQYF.

This clonotype occurred many times. J is TRBJ2-7 and V is TRBV24-1; 8 bases are a match to TRBD1. Looked up from germline, CDR1 is KGHDR and CDR2 is SFDVKD. J gave up 4 bases and V 3 bases, and 7 bases lay outside the gene matches. There are 15 residues in the CDR3. The CDR3 sequence: CATSDQDRVTYEQYF. In DNA, the CDR3 is TGTGCCACCAGTGATCAGGACAGGGTTACGTACGAGCAGTACTTC.

Only a few counts were recorded for this clonotype. The genes are TRBV28 and TRBJ1-2; the match to TRBD1 covers 9 bases. CDR3 length equals 16 residues. The germline V gene encodes CDR1 MDHEN and CDR2 SYDVKM. The V segment lost 5 bases and the J segment 4 bases; nucleotides outside the gene matches: 11. For the CDR3, the DNA is TGTGCCAGCAGTCGACCCGGGACAGGGTCCCTCTATGGCTACACCTTC. Protein product: CASSRPGTGSLYGYTF.

Ten or more counts support this clonotype. The chain carries TRBV14 and TRBJ2-3; 11 nucleotides line up with TRBD2. The CDR3 is 18 amino acids. V shed 5 bases, J shed 2 bases, and the junction held 12 bases outside the gene matches. CDR1 is SGHDN and CDR2 is FVKESK in the germline V gene. CDR3 amino acids: CASSALLGTSGHTDTQYF. CDR3 DNA sequence: TGTGCCAGCAGCGCTTTACTCGGGACTAGCGGCCACACAGATACGCAGTATTTT.

The sample holds many counts of this clonotype. The chain uses TRBV7-2 and TRBJ2-2; the match to TRBD2 covers 7 bases. The germline V gene has CDR1 SGHTA and CDR2 FQGNSA. Trimming took 2 bases from V and 5 from J; bases not matched to a gene: 5. The CDR3 is made up of 15 amino acids. DNA of the CDR3: TGTGCCAGCAGCTTAAGTGTCGGGGGGACCGGGGAGCTGTTTTTT. This encodes CASSLSVGGTGELFF. The variable domain in full, completed from reference TRBV7-2 and TRBJ2-2, reads GAGVSQSPSNKVTEKGKDVELRCDPISGHTALYWYRQSLGQGLEFLIYFQGNSAPDKSGLPSDRFSAERTGGSVSTLTIQRTQQEDSAVYLCASSLSVGGTGELFFGEGSRLTVL.

This clonotype was seen only a few times. V usage is TRBV28 and J usage is TRBJ2-4; perhaps TRBD2 as D (6 bases). CDR3 size: 16 residues. Germline V gives CDR1 MDHEN, CDR2 SYDVKM. The germline V and J ends were trimmed by 6 bases and 1 base, with 16 bases remaining between them. The CDR3 is CASSAGPPGAKNIQYF. The CDR3 region has the DNA TGTGCCAGCAGCGCGGGGCCCCCTGGGGCCAAAAACATTCAGTACTTC.

This clonotype was counted only a few times. This chain joins TRBV5-1 and TRBJ2-2, with 12 nucleotides matching TRBD1. With V trimmed by 2 bases and J by 6 bases, 5 bases remained unmatched. Germline lookup yields CDR1 SGHRS and CDR2 YFSETQ. The CDR3 runs 16 residues. The DNA of the CDR3 is TGCGCCAGCAGCTTATCCGGGACAGGGGGCTCCGGGGAGCTGTTTTTT. Its translation is CASSLSGTGGSGELFF. Based on the CDR3 plus reference TRBV5-1 and TRBJ2-2, the full variable domain is KAGVTQTPRYLIKTRGQQVTLSCSPISGHRSVSWYQQTPGQGLQFLFEYFSETQRNKGNFPGRFSGRQFSNSRSEMNVSTLELGDSALYLCASSLSGTGGSGELFFGEGSRLTVL.

In this sample, this clonotype turned up many times. V gene TRBV20-1 combines with J gene TRBJ1-5, with a weak D call TRBD1 (6 bases). CDR1 and CDR2 (germline): DFQATT, SNEGSKA (reference sequence). CDR3 size: 14 residues. With 6 bases removed from V and 6 bases from J, the gap between germline ends came to 18 bases. Here the CDR3 DNA reads TGCAGTGCCTCCCTCGCGGGGGCCGGTCAGCCCCAGCATTTT. It specifies CSASLAGAGQPQHF.

This clonotype showed up many times. The chain links TRBV11-3 to TRBJ2-7; D unresolved. The germline gives CDR1 SGHNT, CDR2 YENEEA. The CDR3 covers 13 residues. V dropped 1 base and J dropped 2 bases, with 6 bases sitting between them. Here the CDR3 reads CASSLGKAYEQYF. CDR3 coding DNA: TGTGCCAGCAGCTTAGGCAAAGCCTACGAGCAGTACTTC.

This clonotype was picked up many times. The rearrangement links TRBV7-3 to TRBJ2-5; no definite D call. The CDR3 is 15 residues long. Trimming shortened V by 6 bases and J by 5 bases, and 19 bases separated the two germline ends. Germline V lookup: CDR1 SGHTA, CDR2 FQGTGA. The CDR3 DNA reads TGTGCCAGCAGTTCTACGGGCCTCCCGGAGGAGACCCAGTACTTC. It codes for CASSSTGLPEETQYF.

At least ten counts were recorded for this clonotype. The gene calls are TRBV12-3 or TRBV12-4 and TRBJ2-5; the D gene could be TRBD1 or TRBD2 (6 bases each). The CDR3 runs 14 residues. Trimming left V 6 bases short and J 4 bases short, with 15 bases between. This CDR3 is CASSPLEGVETQYF. Here the CDR3 DNA reads TGTGCCAGCAGCCCTCTGGAGGGGGTAGAGACCCAGTACTTC.

The CDR3 DNA sequence: TGTGCCAGCAGTTACTCGCTGGCCAGCTCCTACGAGCAGTACTTC. It specifies CASSYSLASSYEQYF. This chain uses TRBV6-2 or TRBV6-3 with TRBJ2-7; D call uncertain. This CDR3 is built from 15 residues. Trimming took 0 bases from V and 0 from J, leaving 9 bases between them. The germline gives CDR1 MNHEY, CDR2 SVGEGT.

This clonotype was counted ten times or more. J is TRBJ2-1 and V is TRBV3-1; TRBD2 aligns across 12 bases. Per germline, CDR1 LGHDT and CDR2 YNNKEL (reference sequence). The trim removed 1 base at V and 6 bases at J, leaving 1 base unmatched. This CDR3 comprises 15 residues. CDR3 sequence reads: CASSQGLAGANEQFF. CDR3 sequence (DNA): TGTGCCAGCAGCCAAGGACTAGCGGGAGCCAATGAGCAGTTCTTC.

A few counts support this clonotype. The chain recombines TRBV28 with TRBJ2-7; the D call may be TRBD1 or TRBD2 (5 bases each). With 3 bases removed from V and 2 bases from J, the gap between germline ends came to 11 bases. This CDR3 region has 14 residues. Germline CDR1 reads MDHEN; CDR2 reads SYDVKM. The CDR3 loop is CASSFHGDAYEQYF. CDR3 nucleotide sequence: TGTGCCAGCAGTTTTCACGGGGACGCCTACGAGCAGTACTTC.

The sample holds many counts of this clonotype. The chain joins TRBV28 to TRBJ2-7; TRBD1 is a possible D gene (5 bases). Trimming left V 3 bases short and J 5 bases short, with 14 bases between. This CDR3 has 14 residues. Per germline, CDR1 MDHEN and CDR2 SYDVKM. This CDR3 reads CASSLESGFHEQYF. DNA for the CDR3: TGTGCCAGCAGTTTGGAGTCAGGGTTCCACGAGCAGTACTTC. The full variable domain, with the rest looked up from reference TRBV28 and TRBJ2-7, is DVKVTQSSRYLVKRTGEKVFLECVQDMDHENMFWYRQDPGLGLRLIYFSYDVKMKEKGDIPEGYSVSREKKERFSLILESASTNQTSMYLCASSLESGFHEQYFGPGTRLTVT.

This clonotype was recorded at least ten times. The chain recombines TRBV12-3 or TRBV12-4 with TRBJ2-2, with 7 bases that match TRBD1. The CDR3 runs to 17 residues. Trimming at V came to 6 bases and at J to 3 bases, leaving 13 bases not matched to a gene. This CDR3 is CASSSLDRPEDTGELFF. CDR3 sequence (DNA): TGTGCCAGCAGCTCCCTGGACAGGCCGGAGGACACCGGGGAGCTGTTTTTT.

This clonotype was seen many times. This chain links TRBV28 with TRBJ2-3; D remains unclear. Germline CDR1 reads MDHEN; CDR2 reads SYDVKM. The CDR3 consists of 14 residues. The V gene lost 4 bases and the J gene lost 0 bases, with 8 bases spanning the gap. The CDR3 reads CASSYGGSTDTQYF. CDR3 nucleotides: TGTGCCAGCAGTTACGGCGGAAGCACAGATACGCAGTATTTT.

The V call is TRBV10-1, the J call TRBJ2-6, with unresolved D. CDR1 and CDR2 (germline): WNHNN, SYGVQD (reference sequence). The V gene lost 3 bases and the J gene lost 2 bases, with 8 bases spanning the gap. The CDR3 is 15 residues long. The CDR3 loop reads CASSEQQAGANVLTF. The CDR3 nucleotides read TGCGCCAGCAGTGAACAGCAGGCTGGGGCCAACGTCCTGACTTTC.